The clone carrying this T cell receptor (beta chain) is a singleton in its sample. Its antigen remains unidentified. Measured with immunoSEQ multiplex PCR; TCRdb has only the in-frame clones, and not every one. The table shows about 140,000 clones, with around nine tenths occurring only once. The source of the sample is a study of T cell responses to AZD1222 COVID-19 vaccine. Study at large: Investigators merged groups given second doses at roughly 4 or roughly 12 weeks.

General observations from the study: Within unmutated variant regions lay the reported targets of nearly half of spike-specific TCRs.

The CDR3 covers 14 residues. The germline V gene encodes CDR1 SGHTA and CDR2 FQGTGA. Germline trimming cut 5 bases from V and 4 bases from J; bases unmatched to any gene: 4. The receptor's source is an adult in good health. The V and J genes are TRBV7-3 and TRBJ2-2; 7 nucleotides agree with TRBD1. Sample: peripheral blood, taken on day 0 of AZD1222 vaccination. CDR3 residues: CASSPSGGTGELFF. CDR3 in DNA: TGTGCCAGCAGCCCCTCAGGGGGCACCGGGGAGCTGTTTTTT.